This T cell receptor (beta chain) is drawn from a study of T cells after yellow fever vaccination. A process of 5'RACE template switching, which added a universal primer site and UMIs, was used to make TCR cDNA. TCRdb used MiXCR to reprocess the 5' RACE reads, holding one entry per CDR3 protein. The table has 450,000 to 550,000 distinct CDR3 sequences, 21% seen once. The CDR3 contains 13 residues. Germline CDR1 reads LGHNT; CDR2 reads FRNRAP. The V end lost 4 bases, the J end lost 6 bases, and 10 bases lay between the germline ends. Sequencing used PBMCs, obtained about 21 days after the first yellow fever vaccination. The source is a man younger than 35 who received the YFV17D yellow fever vaccine. V usage is TRBV12-5 and J usage is TRBJ1-5, with D possibly TRBD1 on 5 matching bases. As DNA, the CDR3 is TGTGCTAGTGGTTCCGACAGCGGTCAGCCCCAGCATTTT. Translated: CASGSDSGQPQHF. The whole variable domain, filled in from reference TRBV12-5 and TRBJ1-5, reads DARVTQTPRHKVTEMGQEVTMRCQPILGHNTVFWYRQTMMQGLELLAYFRNRAPLDDSGMPKDRFSAEMPDATLATLKIQPSEPRDSAVYFCASGSDSGQPQHFGDGTRLSIL.